What follows describes a single T cell receptor (beta chain). Antigen specificity is unknown. Vbeta (60) and Jbeta (13) primers were used in the PCR. Only in-frame clones appear in the TCRdb table, and some are missing; sequencing was by immunoSEQ multiplex PCR. The sample has 95,000 to 150,000 clones, approximately 66% seen once. The sample originates from a study of cytomegalovirus exposure and HLA in healthy donors. General study findings and limits: Further analysis, carried out later, found HLA-associated TCR beta chains more clonally expanded than equally common other chains.

Germline V gene sequence: CDR1 KGHSH, CDR2 LQKENI. There are 15 residues in the CDR3. Trimming removed 4 bases at V and 5 bases at J, with 17 bases between. The sequenced material came from PBMCs. The receptor's source is a woman in her 40s in good health and CMV-seropositive. The V and J genes are TRBV18 and TRBJ1-1; D unclear. The CDR3 DNA is TGTGCCAGCTCACGGGTCGGGAACGTGGAAACTGAAGCTTTCTTT. It translates to CASSRVGNVETEAFF.